The present TCR beta chain was sequenced within a study of CD8 T cells in Susac syndrome. CDR3 length: 13 residues. Germline assignment: CDR1 WSHSY and CDR2 SAAADI. The ends were cut back, 3 bases at V and 7 bases at J, with 9 bases in the middle. Reverse transcription used about 0.45 to 1 ug RNA and random hexamers. Amplification of TCR beta CDR3 was carried out by immunoSEQ multiplex PCR, which covered 54 Vbeta and 13 Jbeta segments. Each CDR3 protein gets one entry after TCRdb re-called the immunoSEQ multiplex PCR reads with MiXCR. This table holds tens of thousands of distinct CDR3 sequences, 75% to 95% found once.

Material: CD8+ T cells from PBMCs. The TCR sequence derives from a human donor with multiple sclerosis. J is TRBJ2-2 and V is TRBV10-2, with D uncertain. The CDR3 DNA follows: TGCGCCAGCAGTGATGATCCAGACGGGGAGCTGTTTTTT. Protein product: CASSDDPDGELFF.